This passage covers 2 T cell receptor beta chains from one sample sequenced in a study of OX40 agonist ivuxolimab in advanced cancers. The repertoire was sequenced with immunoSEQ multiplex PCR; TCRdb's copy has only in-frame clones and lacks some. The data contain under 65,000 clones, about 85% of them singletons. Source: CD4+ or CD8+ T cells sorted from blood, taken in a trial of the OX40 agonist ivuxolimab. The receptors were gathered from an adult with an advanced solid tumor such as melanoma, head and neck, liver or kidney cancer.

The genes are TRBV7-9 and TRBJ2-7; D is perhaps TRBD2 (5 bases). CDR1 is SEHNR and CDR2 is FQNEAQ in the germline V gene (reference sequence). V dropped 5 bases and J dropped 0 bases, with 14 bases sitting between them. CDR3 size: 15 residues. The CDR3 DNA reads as TGTGCCAGCAGCCCAACCCTTCGGGACTCCTACGAGCAGTACTTC. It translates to CASSPTLRDSYEQYF.

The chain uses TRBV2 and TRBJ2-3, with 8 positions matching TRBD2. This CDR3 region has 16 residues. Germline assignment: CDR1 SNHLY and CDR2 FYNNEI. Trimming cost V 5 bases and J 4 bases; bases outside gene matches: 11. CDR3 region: CASSRATSAVADTQYF. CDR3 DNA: TGTGCCAGCAGTCGCGCGACTAGCGCAGTGGCAGATACGCAGTATTTT.